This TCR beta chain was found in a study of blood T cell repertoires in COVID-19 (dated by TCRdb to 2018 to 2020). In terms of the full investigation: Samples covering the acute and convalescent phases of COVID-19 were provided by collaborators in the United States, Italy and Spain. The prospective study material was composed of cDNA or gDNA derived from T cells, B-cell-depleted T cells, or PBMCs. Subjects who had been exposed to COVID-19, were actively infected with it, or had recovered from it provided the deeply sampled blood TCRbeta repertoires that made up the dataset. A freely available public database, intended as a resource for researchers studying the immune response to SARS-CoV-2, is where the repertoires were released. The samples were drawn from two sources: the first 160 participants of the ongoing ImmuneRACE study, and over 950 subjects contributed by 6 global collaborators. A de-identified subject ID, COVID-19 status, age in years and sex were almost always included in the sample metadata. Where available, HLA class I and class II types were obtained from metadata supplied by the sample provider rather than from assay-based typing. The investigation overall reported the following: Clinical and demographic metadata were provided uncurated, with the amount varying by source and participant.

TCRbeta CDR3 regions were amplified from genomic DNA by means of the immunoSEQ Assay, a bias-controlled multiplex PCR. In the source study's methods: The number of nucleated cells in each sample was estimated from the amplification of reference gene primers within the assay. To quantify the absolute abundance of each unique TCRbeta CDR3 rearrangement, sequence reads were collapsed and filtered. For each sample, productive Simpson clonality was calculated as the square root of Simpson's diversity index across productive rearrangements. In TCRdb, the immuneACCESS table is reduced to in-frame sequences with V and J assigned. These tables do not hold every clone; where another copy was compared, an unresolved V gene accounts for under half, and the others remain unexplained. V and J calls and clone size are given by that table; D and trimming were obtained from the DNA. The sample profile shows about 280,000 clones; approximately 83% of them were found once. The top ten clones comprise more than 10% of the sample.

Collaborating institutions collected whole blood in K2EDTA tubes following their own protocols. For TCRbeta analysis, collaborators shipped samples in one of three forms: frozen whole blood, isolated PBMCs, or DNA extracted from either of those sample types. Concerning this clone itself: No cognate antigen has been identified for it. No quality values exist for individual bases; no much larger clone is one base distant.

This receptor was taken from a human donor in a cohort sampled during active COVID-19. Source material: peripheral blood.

The CDR3 in this case is CASSQSPSSSYEQYF. The nucleotide sequence is TGTGCCAGCAGCCAATCCCCGAGTAGTTCCTACGAGCAGTACTTC. Here the chain combines TRBV16 and TRBJ2-7; the D segment cannot be called with confidence. There are 15 amino acids in the CDR3, from cysteine to phenylalanine inclusive. The CDR3 DNA has 45 bases and is translated from base 1. The CDR1 and CDR2 encoded by the germline V gene are KGHSY and FQNENV. V is pared back by 0 bases and J by 1 base, with 10 bases lying between the germline termini. The full variable domain, completed from the reference TRBV16 and TRBJ2-7 proteins outside the CDR3, reads GEEVAQTPKHLVRGEGQKAKLYCAPIKGHSYVFWYQQVLKNEFKFLISFQNENVFDETGMPKERFSAKCLPNSPCSLEIQATKLEDSAVYFCASSQSPSSSYEQYFGPGTRLTVT.